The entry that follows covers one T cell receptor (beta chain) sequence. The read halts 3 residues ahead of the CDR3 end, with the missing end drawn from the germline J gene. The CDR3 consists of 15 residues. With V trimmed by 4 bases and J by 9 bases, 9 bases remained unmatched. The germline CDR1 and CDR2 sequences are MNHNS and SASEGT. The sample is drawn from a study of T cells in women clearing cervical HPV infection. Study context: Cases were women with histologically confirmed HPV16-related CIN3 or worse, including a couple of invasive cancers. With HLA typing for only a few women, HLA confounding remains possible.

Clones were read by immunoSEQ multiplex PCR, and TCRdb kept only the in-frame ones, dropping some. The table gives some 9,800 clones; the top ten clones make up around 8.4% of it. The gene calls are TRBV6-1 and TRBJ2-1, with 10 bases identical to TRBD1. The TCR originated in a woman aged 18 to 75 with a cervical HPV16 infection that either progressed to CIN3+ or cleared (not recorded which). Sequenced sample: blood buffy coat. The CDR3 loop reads CASSVSGQGMGEQFF. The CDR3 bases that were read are TGTGCCAGCAGTGTTTCGGGACAGGGGATGGGTGAG.